This TCR beta chain is from a study of blood T cell repertoires in COVID-19. Across the study: Researchers got acute and convalescent COVID-19 samples from the United States, Italy and Spain. Sample material is recorded as cDNA or gDNA derived from T cells, B-cell-depleted T cells, or PBMCs.

Per germline, CDR1 SGDLS and CDR2 YYNGEE. The CDR3 is 11 amino acids. V lost 0 bases, J lost 12 bases, and 9 bases lay in between. Original processing notes: Estimates of nucleated cell counts were drawn from the amplification of reference gene primers. Measured with immunoSEQ multiplex PCR; TCRdb has only the in-frame clones, and not every one. V and J calls and clone size are copied from that table; D and trimming were computed from the DNA. Seen here are fewer than 400,000 clones, around nine tenths observed once, and the top ten hold about 2.9%. The TCR was taken from a human donor in a cohort sampled during active COVID-19. The sequencing input was peripheral blood. This chain joins TRBV9 and TRBJ1-2; D is unclear. CDR3 nucleotides: TGTGCCAGCAGCGTAGGTATAGTTCACACCTTC. Residues: CASSVGIVHTF.